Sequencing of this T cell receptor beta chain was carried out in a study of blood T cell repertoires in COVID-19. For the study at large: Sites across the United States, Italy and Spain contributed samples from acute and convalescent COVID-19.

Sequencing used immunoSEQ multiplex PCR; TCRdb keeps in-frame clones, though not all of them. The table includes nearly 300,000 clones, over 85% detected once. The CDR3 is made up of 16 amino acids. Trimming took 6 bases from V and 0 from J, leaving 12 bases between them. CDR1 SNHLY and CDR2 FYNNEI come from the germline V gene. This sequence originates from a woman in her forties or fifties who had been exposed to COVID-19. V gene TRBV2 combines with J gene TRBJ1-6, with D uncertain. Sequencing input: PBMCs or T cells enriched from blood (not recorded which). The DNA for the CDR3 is TGTGCCAGCAGACCCCGACAAAGCTCCTATAATTCACCCCTCCACTTT. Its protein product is CASRPRQSSYNSPLHF.